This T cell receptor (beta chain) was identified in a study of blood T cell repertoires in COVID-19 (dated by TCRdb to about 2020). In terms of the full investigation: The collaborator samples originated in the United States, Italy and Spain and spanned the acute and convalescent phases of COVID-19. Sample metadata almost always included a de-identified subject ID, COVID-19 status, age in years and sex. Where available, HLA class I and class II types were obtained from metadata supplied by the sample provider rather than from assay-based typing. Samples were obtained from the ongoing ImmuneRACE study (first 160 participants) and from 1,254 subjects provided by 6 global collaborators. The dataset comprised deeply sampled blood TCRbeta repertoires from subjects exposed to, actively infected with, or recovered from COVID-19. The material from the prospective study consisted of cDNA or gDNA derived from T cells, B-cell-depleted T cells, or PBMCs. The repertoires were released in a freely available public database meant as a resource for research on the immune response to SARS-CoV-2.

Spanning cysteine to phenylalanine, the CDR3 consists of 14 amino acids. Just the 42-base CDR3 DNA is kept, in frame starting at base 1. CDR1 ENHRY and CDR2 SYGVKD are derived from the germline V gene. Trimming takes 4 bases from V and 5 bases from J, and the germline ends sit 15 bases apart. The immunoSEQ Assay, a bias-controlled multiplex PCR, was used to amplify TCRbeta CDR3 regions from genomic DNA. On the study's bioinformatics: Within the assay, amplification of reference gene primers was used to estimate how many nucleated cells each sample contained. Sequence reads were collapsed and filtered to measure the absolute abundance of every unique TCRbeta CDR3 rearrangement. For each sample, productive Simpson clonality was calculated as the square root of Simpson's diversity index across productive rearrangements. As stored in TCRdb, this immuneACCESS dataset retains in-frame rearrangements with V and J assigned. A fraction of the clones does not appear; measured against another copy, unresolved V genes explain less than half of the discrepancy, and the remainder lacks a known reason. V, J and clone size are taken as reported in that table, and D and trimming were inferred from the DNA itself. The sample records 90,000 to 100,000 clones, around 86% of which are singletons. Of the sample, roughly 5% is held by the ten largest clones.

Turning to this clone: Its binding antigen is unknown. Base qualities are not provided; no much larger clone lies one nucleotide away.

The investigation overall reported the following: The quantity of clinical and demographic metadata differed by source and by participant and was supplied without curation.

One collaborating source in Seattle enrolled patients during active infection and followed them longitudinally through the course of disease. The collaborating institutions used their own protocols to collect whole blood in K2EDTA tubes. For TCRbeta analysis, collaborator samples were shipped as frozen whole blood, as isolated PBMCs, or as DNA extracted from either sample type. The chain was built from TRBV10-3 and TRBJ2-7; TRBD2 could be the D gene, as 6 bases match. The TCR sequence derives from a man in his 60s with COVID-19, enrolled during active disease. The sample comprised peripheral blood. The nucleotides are TGTGCCATCAGTGGAGCCCGGGGGTCCGACGAGCAGTACTTC. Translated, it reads CAISGARGSDEQYF.